This T cell receptor beta chain was identified during a study of blood T cell repertoires in COVID-19 (dated by TCRdb to the early 2020s). As for the study more broadly: The collaborator samples originated in the United States, Italy and Spain and spanned the acute and convalescent phases of COVID-19. Where available, HLA class I and class II types were taken from metadata supplied by the sample provider and were not determined by assay-based typing. Nearly every sample came with metadata listing a de-identified subject ID, COVID-19 status, age in years and sex. The dataset comprised deeply sampled blood TCRbeta repertoires from subjects exposed to, actively infected with, or recovered from COVID-19. Samples were obtained from the ongoing ImmuneRACE study (first 160 participants) and from about 1,300 subjects provided by 6 global collaborators. The repertoires were released in a freely available public database meant as a resource for research on the immune response to SARS-CoV-2. The prospective study material was composed of cDNA or gDNA derived from T cells, B-cell-depleted T cells, or PBMCs.

Points on this clone: Its specific antigen is unknown. Base qualities are missing; no much larger clone stands one base away.

The paper's findings and limits, for the study overall: How much clinical and demographic metadata was included differed by source and by participant, and the metadata was provided uncurated.

Enrolling through a virtual design, the prospective study's participants ranged in age from roughly 18 to 100 years and lived across roughly 24 United States geographic areas. In the prospective study, cohorts were assigned on the basis of participant-reported clinical history obtained from a screening survey and a study questionnaire. Exposed participants were defined as having been in contact with someone with a PCR-confirmed or clinician-diagnosed COVID-19 case within 2 weeks of study entry. Mobile phlebotomists in the prospective study collected whole blood, serum and a nasopharyngeal or oropharyngeal swab from every participant. Participants in the prospective study had the option to provide additional blood draws and questionnaires over an approximately two-month period. Prospective study blood samples were shipped either frozen or at room temperature before DNA extraction. The CDR3 spans 13 residues, from the cysteine through the phenylalanine. Here the CDR3 DNA is all that survives: 39 bases in frame from base 1. Looking up the germline V gene yields CDR1 SGHTA and CDR2 FQGTGA. The trim is 4 bases for V and 7 bases for J, with a gap of 13 bases between the germline ends.

TCRbeta CDR3 regions were amplified from genomic DNA by means of the immunoSEQ Assay, a bias-controlled multiplex PCR. In the paper's pipeline: The number of nucleated cells in each sample was estimated from the amplification of reference gene primers within the assay. To quantify the absolute abundance of each unique TCRbeta CDR3 rearrangement, sequence reads were collapsed and filtered. For each sample, productive Simpson clonality was calculated as the square root of Simpson's diversity index across productive rearrangements. TCRdb carries this immuneACCESS record with in-frame sequences only. Its versions omit some clonotypes, under half of them owing to an unresolved V gene in the studies checked, with the rest unexplained. D and trimming were read from the DNA, whereas the V and J calls and clone size are those reported in that table. A total of approximately 220,000 clones appear in this sample, about four fifths of them only once. Nearly 5% of the sample is in the top ten clones.

The chain couples TRBV7-3 to TRBJ1-1; the D gene is perhaps TRBD1, from 6 matching bases. This receptor was obtained from a woman between 50 and 59 years old who had been exposed to COVID-19. The sample consisted of PBMCs or T cells enriched from blood (not recorded which). The DNA sequence is given as TGTGCCAGCAGCTCCGGACAGACTCATGAAGCTTTCTTT. This codes for CASSSGQTHEAFF.